The TCR beta chain under discussion was sequenced for a study of T cell responses to AZD1222 COVID-19 vaccine. Overall study results and limits: Clonal diversity was possibly underestimated, and white British individuals and females predominated among donors. The study found vaccine-associated CD4 TCRs spanning spike, dominant at 160-218 and 743-854.

As to this clone: Its antigen is currently unknown.

TCRdb's table, derived via immunoSEQ multiplex PCR, lists solely in-frame clones and lacks some. Of 170,000 or so clones in the sample, 85% to 95% were seen once. This CDR3 has 15 residues. Germline lookup yields CDR1 SNHLY and CDR2 FYNNEI. The V segment lost 6 bases and the J segment 8 bases; nucleotides outside the gene matches: 12. This clonotype was sampled from an adult who received the MenACWY meningococcal vaccine as a control. Specimen: peripheral blood, collected 28 days after the second dose of the MenACWY control vaccine. This rearrangement joins TRBV2 to TRBJ2-1; 8 nucleotides agree with TRBD1. DNA of the CDR3: TGTGCCAGCAGCTCCATTCCTCCAGGGGGCCATGAGCAGTTCTTC. Encoded protein: CASSSIPPGGHEQFF.